The 5 T cell receptor beta chains in this list originate from one sample, sequenced in a study of preoperative IRX-2 immunotherapy in early breast cancer (dated by TCRdb to between 2019 and 2020). The library was prepared using the immunoSEQ multiplex PCR assay. TCRdb provides this immuneACCESS table in a form limited to in-frame rearrangements. Some clones are lacking; in checked studies, under half of them reflect an unresolved V gene, and why the rest are absent is not known. The sample contains 90,000 to 100,000 clones, roughly 89% of them found a single time. Together, the top ten hold 2% to 2.5% of the sample. The treatment or condition label, as the study defines it: preoperative locoregional IRX-2 cytokine immunotherapy. Here the sequenced sample was tumor tissue, taken after IRX-2 immunotherapy. All receptors come from a human donor with breast cancer.

The rearrangement joins TRBV18 to TRBJ2-1; no definite D call. Trimming removed 5 bases from V and 6 bases from J, with 11 bases in between. CDR1 KGHSH and CDR2 LQKENI come from the germline V gene. The CDR3 is made up of 13 amino acids. CDR3 DNA sequence: TGTGCCAGCTCAGCCACAGCTGGCAATGAGCAGTTCTTC. Protein sequence: CASSATAGNEQFF.

V is TRBV28 and J is TRBJ2-1, with 9 positions matching TRBD1. The CDR3 extends over 14 amino acids. Germline V gives CDR1 MDHEN, CDR2 SYDVKM. The V and J ends lost 3 bases and 7 bases, in that order; junction bases with no gene match: 4. The chain's CDR3 is CASSFWDRVNEQFF. CDR3 DNA sequence: TGTGCCAGCAGTTTCTGGGACAGGGTAAATGAGCAGTTCTTC.

Regarding this clone: One end of the junction fails to match germline, which may point to a read error. The chain combines TRBV7-2 with TRBJ2-5; a possible D gene is TRBD2 (6 bases). CDR1 SGHTA and CDR2 FQGNSA come from the germline V gene. There are 15 residues in the CDR3. The CDR3 sequence: CASSLAPGVSETQYF. The CDR3, as DNA: TGTGCTAGCAGCTTAGCCCCGGGGGTATCGGAGACCCAGTACTTC.

Details on this clone: Relative to the germline gene, one junction end is altered; a read error may explain this. The rearrangement uses TRBV29-1 and TRBJ2-7; 10 positions match TRBD1. Germline assignment: CDR1 SQVTM and CDR2 ANQGSEA. This CDR3 has 12 residues. The CDR3 DNA reads TGCAGCGTTAGGGACAGGGGCTACGAGCAGTATTTC. Protein sequence: CSVRDRGYEQYF.

The chain couples TRBV19 to TRBJ1-1; D is unclear. V was clipped by 7 bases and J by 7 bases, with 10 bases between them. The CDR3 extends over 11 amino acids. Germline values: CDR1 LNHDA, CDR2 SQIVND (reference sequence). Written as DNA, the CDR3 is TGTGCCAGTACCAACTGGGTTGAAGCTTTCTTT. Its translation is CASTNWVEAFF.